Following are 22 T cell receptor beta chains from one sample sequenced in a study of identical twins. From the 5' RACE reads, TCRdb called clonotypes with MiXCR, one entry per CDR3 protein. This repertoire shows 500,000 or so distinct CDR3 sequences, over 11% found once; its top ten account for more than 0.8%. This sample was shared with a second study, whose subject was yellow fever vaccine responses in identical twins.

The sequenced sample consisted of CD4+ T cells sorted from blood. These receptors all come from a woman between 18 and 29 years old in good health.

This clonotype was seen repeatedly, ten times or more. The chain has TRBV6-2 or TRBV6-3 and TRBJ2-4; TRBD1 or TRBD2 may be the D gene (5 bases each). This CDR3 is built from 15 residues. Trimming shortened V by 1 base and J by 5 bases, and 12 bases separated the two germline ends. CDR1 is MNHEY, CDR2 SVGEGT, per germline. The CDR3 loop reads CASSYYGAQQNIQYF. The CDR3 bases are TGTGCCAGCAGTTACTACGGGGCACAGCAAAACATTCAGTACTTC.

The chain joins TRBV28 to TRBJ2-7; D ambiguous. The CDR3 covers 9 residues. V was pared by 8 bases and J by 6 bases, with 5 bases between. Germline CDR1 MDHEN, CDR2 SYDVKM. CDR3 coding DNA: TGTGCCAGCGGCCGCGAGCAGTACTTC. It encodes CASGREQYF.

The chain uses TRBV3-1 and TRBJ2-3, with D possibly TRBD1 on 5 matching bases. The CDR3 is made up of 21 amino acids. Germline V gives CDR1 LGHDT, CDR2 YNNKEL (reference sequence). Trimming pared 0 bases from V and 1 base from J, leaving 26 bases between. CDR3 protein: CASSQDLQGRTVNRGTDTQYF. In nucleotides, the CDR3 is TGTGCCAGCAGCCAAGATCTCCAGGGCAGGACCGTCAACAGAGGCACAGATACGCAGTATTTT.

J is TRBJ1-1 and V is TRBV7-9, with unresolved D. Trimming shortened V by 4 bases and J by 8 bases, and 5 bases separated the two germline ends. Germline CDR1 and CDR2: SEHNR and FQNEAQ (reference sequence). This CDR3 is 10 amino acids long. CDR3 coding DNA: TGTGCCAGCAGCTCCTCCGAAGCTTTCTTT. This codes for CASSSSEAFF. Full variable domain (remainder filled in from reference TRBV7-9 and TRBJ1-1): DTGVSQNPRHKITKRGQNVTFRCDPISEHNRLYWYRQTLGQGPEFLTYFQNEAQLEKSRLLSDRFSAERPKGSFSTLEIQRTEQGDSAMYLCASSSSEAFFGQGTRLTVV.

This clonotype was counted at least ten times. The gene calls are TRBV3-1 and TRBJ2-3; TRBD2 agrees at 9 bases. CDR3 length: 17 amino acids. Per the germline V gene, CDR1 is LGHDT and CDR2 is YNNKEL (reference sequence). V was clipped by 0 bases and J by 5 bases; unmatched bases: 9. The CDR3 bases are TGTGCCAGCAGCCAAGATGGGGGCGGGGGGGTCAGAGATACGCAGTATTTT. It codes for CASSQDGGGGVRDTQYF.

CDR3 nucleotide sequence: TGTGCCTGGAGTGCCACCTACACAGATACGCAGTATTTT. Translation: CAWSATYTDTQYF. This sequence joins TRBV30 and TRBJ2-3; D remains ambiguous. The V end was cut by 1 base, the J end by 2 bases, with 7 bases between. The CDR3 contains 13 residues. The V gene's germline CDR1 is GTSNPN and CDR2 SVGIG (reference sequence).

V is TRBV28 and J is TRBJ2-1, with a weak D call TRBD1 (6 bases). The CDR3 has 16 amino acids. V was shortened by 7 bases and J by 4 bases, with 20 bases between the two germline ends. Germline CDR1 MDHEN, CDR2 SYDVKM. The CDR3: CASTQGGVNSYNEQFF. The DNA for the CDR3 is TGTGCCAGCACTCAAGGGGGTGTGAATTCATACAATGAGCAGTTCTTC.

This clonotype was counted a few times. The chain joins TRBV20-1 to TRBJ2-5, with 11 bases matching TRBD2. Trimming cost V 6 bases and J 4 bases; bases outside gene matches: 7. CDR3 length: 14 amino acids. Germline V gene sequence: CDR1 DFQATT, CDR2 SNEGSKA (reference sequence). The CDR3 DNA follows: TGCAGTGCCTATAGCGGGGGGGTCGGAGAGACCCAGTACTTC. Amino acids: CSAYSGGVGETQYF.

V and J are TRBV7-2 and TRBJ2-7, with TRBD1 matching over 9 bases. V shed 5 bases, J shed 0 bases, and the junction held 5 bases outside the gene matches. This CDR3 is built from 15 residues. Germline V lookup: CDR1 SGHTA, CDR2 FQGNSA. CDR3 sequence reads: CASSRVGQGSYEQYF. The DNA of the CDR3 is TGTGCCAGCAGCAGGGTGGGACAGGGCTCCTACGAGCAGTACTTC.

This clonotype was observed at least ten times. This chain links TRBV3-1 with TRBJ2-7; 7 nucleotides match TRBD1. The CDR3 is 14 amino acids. Germline V CDR1 and CDR2: LGHDT, YNNKEL (reference sequence). Unmatched junction bases numbered 3, after V lost 4 bases and J lost 0 bases. The DNA for the CDR3 is TGTGCCAGCAGCCCCCGGGACAGCTCCTACGAGCAGTACTTC. It translates to CASSPRDSSYEQYF.

This clonotype was detected many times. The genes are TRBV12-3 or TRBV12-4 and TRBJ2-7, with TRBD2 identical over 12 bases. The V and J ends lost 4 bases and 2 bases, in that order; junction bases with no gene match: 0. This CDR3 has 14 amino acids. The CDR3 protein is CASSSSGRAYEQYF. The CDR3 DNA is TGTGCCAGCAGTTCTAGCGGGAGGGCCTACGAGCAGTACTTC.

This chain joins TRBV6-2 or TRBV6-3 and TRBJ1-1, with a possible D match to TRBD1 (6 bases). Germline assignment: CDR1 MNHEY and CDR2 SVGEGT. The V and J ends lost 5 bases and 1 base respectively, with 20 bases between them. CDR3 length: 17 amino acids. CDR3 amino acids: CASSLAQGSRGNTEAFF. CDR3 sequence (DNA): TGTGCCAGCAGTCTCGCCCAGGGGTCCCGGGGGAACACTGAAGCTTTCTTT.

On this clonotype: Its ends do not fully match the called genes, so a read error is possible. This chain joins TRBV12-3 or TRBV12-4 and TRBJ2-2; TRBD1 matches 11 bases. The CDR3 covers 18 residues. This chain's CDR3 is CACSRARTGGSNTGELFF. CDR3 DNA sequence: TGTGCCTGCAGTCGGGCAAGGACAGGGGGCTCGAACACCGGGGAGCTGTTTTTT.

This clonotype appeared many times. J is TRBJ2-5 and V is TRBV12-3 or TRBV12-4, with unresolved D. This CDR3 comprises 12 residues. The V end lost 2 bases, the J end lost 6 bases, and 7 bases lay between the germline ends. CDR3 DNA: TGTGCCAGCAGTTTAAGGAGCCAGACCCAGTACTTC. Protein: CASSLRSQTQYF.

J is TRBJ2-6 and V is TRBV19, with a weak D call TRBD1 (6 bases). The V end was cut by 4 bases, the J end by 0 bases, with 13 bases between. The CDR3 runs to 17 residues. Germline V gene sequence: CDR1 LNHDA, CDR2 SQIVND (reference sequence). The CDR3 sequence: CASSRNRALSGANVLTF. CDR3 nucleotides: TGTGCCAGTAGTAGAAACAGGGCTCTCTCTGGGGCCAACGTCCTGACTTTC.

There are a few counts of this clonotype. The chain couples TRBV7-2 to TRBJ2-5; D gene uncertain. Germline CDR1 reads SGHTA; CDR2 reads FQGNSA. Trimming shortened V by 6 bases and J by 2 bases, and 10 bases separated the two germline ends. The CDR3 has 13 amino acids. The CDR3 nucleotides read TGTGCCAGCAGGCGGTGGCCACAAGAGACCCAGTACTTC. It specifies CASRRWPQETQYF.

This clonotype was observed a few times. At one of its ends the junction is not consistent with the germline gene, which may arise from a read error. J is TRBJ2-7 and V is TRBV7-7, with D possibly matching TRBD1 (6 bases). The CDR3 loop spans 14 amino acids. Germline CDR1 reads SSHAT; CDR2 reads FNYEAQ (reference sequence). The CDR3 spells CASSRADSTYEQYF. For the CDR3, the DNA is TGTGCTAGCAGTCGGGCGGACAGTACCTACGAGCAGTACTTC.

V usage is TRBV2 and J usage is TRBJ1-6, with 8 nucleotides matching TRBD1. CDR1 and CDR2 (germline): SNHLY, FYNNEI. Losses at the gene ends were 4 bases for V and 7 bases for J; bases not matched to a gene: 3. The CDR3 is 14 residues long. The DNA for the CDR3 is TGTGCCAGCAGTGCACAGGGGGTCAATTCACCCCTCCACTTT. Protein: CASSAQGVNSPLHF. Based on the CDR3 plus reference TRBV2 and TRBJ1-6, the full variable domain is EPEVTQTPSHQVTQMGQEVILRCVPISNHLYFYWYRQILGQKVEFLVSFYNNEISEKSEIFDDQFSVERPDGSNFTLKIRSTKLEDSAMYFCASSAQGVNSPLHFGNGTRLTVT.

The V gene is TRBV6-5, the J gene TRBJ1-1; D gene uncertain. The length of the CDR3 is 13 residues. Per the germline V gene, CDR1 is MNHEY and CDR2 is SVGAGI. Trimming shortened V by 1 base and J by 5 bases, and 8 bases separated the two germline ends. CDR3 loop: CASSYFPGTEAFF. The CDR3 coding sequence is TGTGCCAGCAGTTACTTCCCCGGGACTGAAGCTTTCTTT.

The chain combines TRBV5-6 with TRBJ2-1, with 7 bases aligning to TRBD2. With V trimmed by 0 bases and J by 3 bases, 12 bases remained unmatched. This CDR3 has 18 amino acids. The germline gives CDR1 SGHDT, CDR2 YYEEEE. For the CDR3, the DNA is TGTGCCAGCAGCTTGGTTTCCGGCGGCGGGAGTGGCTACAATGAGCAGTTCTTC. Translating it yields CASSLVSGGGSGYNEQFF.

This chain joins TRBV6-1 and TRBJ2-7; D is possibly TRBD2 (6 bases). V was cut by 7 bases and J by 0 bases, with 25 bases left in between. This CDR3 has 18 amino acids. CDR1 MNHNS and CDR2 SASEGT come from the germline V gene. Here the CDR3 reads CASNELALEGFSSYEQYF. In DNA, the CDR3 is TGTGCCAGCAACGAACTTGCGCTGGAGGGATTCAGCTCCTACGAGCAGTACTTC.

This clonotype has a handful of counts. V is TRBV25-1 and J is TRBJ2-5; maybe TRBD2 (5 bases). The ends were cut back, 6 bases at V and 9 bases at J, with 17 bases in the middle. Germline V gene sequence: CDR1 MGHDK, CDR2 SYGVNS. The CDR3 runs to 13 residues. The CDR3 spells CASSHLSVEAQYF. CDR3 bases: TGTGCCAGCAGCCACCTTTCGGTGGAGGCCCAGTACTTC.